This TCR beta chain was recorded in a study of blood T cell repertoires in COVID-19. The V segment lost 4 bases and the J segment 6 bases; nucleotides outside the gene matches: 8. This CDR3 comprises 15 residues. Germline CDR1 and CDR2: LGHDT and YNNKEL (reference sequence). Participants came from around 25 US areas, aged about 18 to 95 years. Clinical histories supplied by participants themselves formed the basis of cohort assignment. Original processing notes: Counts of nucleated cells, estimated from reference gene primer amplification, were obtained. Clones were sequenced by immunoSEQ multiplex PCR, and TCRdb holds only the in-frame ones, with some missing. The V and J calls and clone size were taken over from that table, and D and trimming were inferred from the DNA. The repertoire consists of 150,000 or so clones, with approximately 82% occurring once and the leading ten covering around 3.6%.

The TCR was taken from a woman aged 45-60 years in a cohort exposed to, infected with or recovered from COVID-19 (not recorded which). The sample was PBMCs or T cells enriched from blood (not recorded which). The V and J genes are TRBV3-1 (or the pseudogene TRBV3-2) and TRBJ2-1; 8 bases line up with TRBD2. The CDR3: CASSPGRDWINEQFF. The DNA for the CDR3 is TGTGCCAGCAGCCCCGGGAGGGACTGGATCAATGAGCAGTTCTTC.